The present entry profiles one TCR beta chain with its context. Per the germline V gene, CDR1 is MDHEN and CDR2 is SYDVKM. Trimming removed 2 bases at V and 3 bases at J, with 17 bases between. There are 17 residues in the CDR3. Attachment of unique molecular identifiers to individual cDNA molecules was performed. TCRdb recomputed calls from the 5' RACE reads with MiXCR, one row per CDR3 protein. This sample has tens of thousands of distinct CDR3 sequences; more than 8.5% occur once, and the top ten carry 17%. The sample belongs to a study of early T cells in non-severe SARS-CoV-2 infection. About the research overall: Unpaired chains resulted from sequencing bulk RNA of unsorted whole blood.

The source is an adult who was a healthcare worker with PCR-confirmed SARS-CoV-2 infection or an uninfected control (not recorded which). The chain joins TRBV28 to TRBJ2-1, with D possibly TRBD1 on 5 matching bases. The sample consisted of whole blood. CDR3 region: CASSLPGQGLVYNEQFF. CDR3 coding DNA: TGTGCCAGCAGTTTACCTGGGCAGGGCCTGGTCTACAATGAGCAGTTCTTC.